The rows below give T cell receptor beta chains drawn from one sample of a study of blood T cell repertoires in COVID-19. Some clones are missing from TCRdb's copy, which holds only in-frame ones; the method was immunoSEQ multiplex PCR. The sample has approximately 100,000 clones, approximately 89% seen once. Sequenced sample: peripheral blood. The source is a man aged 60 to 69 with acute or convalescent COVID-19. Both conserved end residues are part of each CDR3.

TRBJ1-6 TRBV30 CAWSFELSAGTYNSPLHF
TRBJ1-4 TRBV11-2 CASSSRQGGGLGEKLFF
TRBJ1-2 TRBV6-1 CASSEGARGLLGYTF
TRBJ2-3 TRBV4-1 CASSLGLAGTDTQYF
TRBJ1-3 TRBV5-1 CASSLGGIQGSGNTIYF
TRBJ1-3 TRBV7-7 CASFRDHKSRDIGNTIYF
TRBJ1-2 TRBV19 CASRPRGDYGYTF
TRBJ2-2 TRBV12-3/TRBV12-4 CASNRGAGELFF
TRBJ1-1 TRBV6-6 CASRETSGRTEAFF
TRBJ2-1 TRBV5-4 CASSTGTSGFGEQFF
TRBJ2-1 TRBV5-1 CASSLGASGRHRNEQFF
TRBJ2-1 TRBV19 CASSARLAGGHEQFF
TRBJ2-3 TRBV5-4 CASSSLADTPDTQYF
TRBJ2-7 TRBV19 CASSAAGGPGVYEQYF
TRBJ1-1 TRBV3-1/TRBV3-2 CASQGDFSEAFF
TRBJ2-1 TRBV18 CASSSPVAVSYNEQFF
TRBJ2-1 TRBV5-4 CASSLGGNLGLVNEQFF
TRBJ1-1 TRBV3-1/TRBV3-2 CASSPSAPGTEAFF
TRBJ2-3 TRBV18 CASSPSGSTDTQYF
TRBJ2-1 TRBV5-1 CASSMAGLASYNEQFF
TRBJ2-7 TRBV24-1 CATSDERRGSYEQYF
TRBJ2-7 TRBV5-4 CASSLELAGSYEQYF
TRBJ2-7 TRBV18 CASSPLLAGHYEQYF
TRBJ2-1 TRBV3-1/TRBV3-2 CASSQRGLNNEQFF
TRBJ2-7 TRBV6-6 CASRGGSYEQYF
TRBJ1-4 TRBV10-3 CAISESGTGFEKLFF
TRBJ2-5 TRBV7-8 CASVPILRTGVGETQYF
TRBJ1-2 TRBV28 CASRGQKNYGYTF
TRBJ1-2 TRBV11-1 CASSLTGEYYGYTF
TRBJ2-1 TRBV19 CASSNTASGLAGAYEANEQFF
TRBJ1-1 TRBV5-6 CASSLGRQGNTEAFF
TRBJ1-6 TRBV6-5 CASSYSGSSYNSPLHF
TRBJ1-2 TRBV2 CASSPWTGGSYGYTF
TRBJ1-4 TRBV27 CASSPGGQTEKLFF
TRBJ1-6 TRBV7-3 CASSLKGGLNSPLHF
TRBJ2-1 TRBV10-3 CAINGRAGPDNEQFF
TRBJ1-1 TRBV28 CASSPYSNTEAFF
TRBJ2-5 TRBV7-9 CASSLSGSGSIQETQYF
TRBJ2-1 TRBV5-1 CASSLGGDRYNEQFF
TRBJ1-3 TRBV19 CASSIGTQGAYGNTIYF
TRBJ2-3 TRBV2 CASNLSPTDTQYF
TRBJ1-4 TRBV28 CASSYRIGEKLFF
TRBJ1-1 TRBV30 CAWSVWGRGRTEAFF
TRBJ2-7 TRBV2 CASKSGQGNYYEQYF
TRBJ1-4 TRBV7-9 CASSLGQGAGTNEKLFF
TRBJ2-2 TRBV27 CASSLPSGELFF
TRBJ2-1 TRBV28 CASSLLIRVRSYNEQFF
TRBJ1-3 TRBV30 CAWSVGGPANGNTIYF
TRBJ1-1 TRBV5-4 CASSLRDMNTEAFF
TRBJ2-3 TRBV27 CASSRAGGPRTDTQYF
TRBJ1-2 TRBV18 CASSPLGQTDNLYGYTF
TRBJ1-3 TRBV6-5 CASSPRGSTGNTIYF
TRBJ1-2 TRBV24-1 CATSDPRGPYDGYTF
TRBJ1-2 TRBV24-1 CATSPAPGHGYTF
TRBJ1-2 TRBV6-1 CASSEGQGLGYTF
TRBJ1-1 TRBV18 CASSRSTGFTEAFF
TRBJ2-1 TRBV5-1 CASSPGRYNEQFF
TRBJ2-3 TRBV7-9 CASSATSGRAVDTQYF
TRBJ2-5 TRBV5-1 CASTLPLAGAQETQYF
TRBJ1-6 TRBV5-1 CASSLEQVRNSPLHF